The present TCR beta chain was sequenced within a study of blood T cell dynamics during melanoma immunotherapy. Germline loops: CDR1 LNHDA, CDR2 SQIVND (reference sequence). V was trimmed by 7 bases and J by 9 bases, leaving 13 bases between them. This CDR3 region has 13 residues. Each bulk PBMC sample had roughly 350 ng DNA loaded. Only in-frame clones appear in the TCRdb table, and some are missing; sequencing was by immunoSEQ multiplex PCR. The sample lists about 5,000 clones, about 87% occurring once. As for time point: pre-treatment baseline. Patients with prior systemic cancer treatment, concomitant immunosuppressants, or other active malignancies were excluded.

Sequencing was performed on blood, taken from a patient treated with checkpoint blockade. V gene TRBV19 combines with J gene TRBJ1-6; a possible D gene is TRBD1 (6 bases). The TCR was taken from a human donor with melanoma. CDR3 bases: TGTGCCAGTATAGCCAGGGGAGGTTCACCCCTCCACTTT. It translates to CASIARGGSPLHF.